One and the same sample provided the 18 T cell receptor beta chains below, sequenced in a study of blood T cells in healthy people across ages (dated by TCRdb to 2013 to 2016). Libraries were built with 5' RACE. The sample was run on an Illumina HiSeq 2500. A second roughly 6 to 12 cycle PCR used a sample-barcoded 5' primer and a J-beta primer mix. TCRdb reprocessed the public reads (quality trimming at Q25 with fastp, clone calling with MiXCR) and kept in-frame beta chains. Rows merge per CDR3 protein into single entries with the most common DNA and genes. The sample yields 800,000 to 950,000 distinct CDR3 sequences; roughly 29% were counted once. The ten largest clones add up to about 10% of the sample. These data also featured in a second study, about T cells of mothers and their children.

Specimen: blood. Source of these receptors: a woman aged 40 to 50 in good health.

The chain is built from TRBV29-1 and TRBJ2-3; weak D call: TRBD2 (6 bases). Germline V lookup: CDR1 SQVTM, CDR2 ANQGSEA. Trimming left V 2 bases short and J 4 bases short, with 13 bases between. The CDR3 is 14 residues long. CDR3 DNA: TGCAGCGTTGAACCCTTTCTAGCGCCAGATACGCAGTATTTT. It codes for CSVEPFLAPDTQYF.

This clonotype was counted a few times. The chain employs TRBV9 and TRBJ1-5; no clear D gene. There are 14 residues in the CDR3. Per the germline V gene, CDR1 is SGDLS and CDR2 is YYNGEE. Between the trimmed V and J ends, which lost 0 bases and 3 bases, there was a span of 7 bases. This CDR3 is CASSVGTINQPQHF. In DNA, the CDR3 is TGTGCCAGCAGCGTAGGTACAATCAATCAGCCCCAGCATTTT.

Of note for this clonotype: Sequence at one end of the junction differs from germline and may be a read error. This chain connects TRBV5-1 to TRBJ2-6, with D tentatively TRBD1 (5 bases). The CDR3 contains 15 residues. Germline-derived CDR1 and CDR2 are SGHRS and YFSETQ. The CDR3 nucleotides are TGCGCCAGCAGCAAAACACTCTCTGGGGCCAACGTCCCGACTTTC. It yields the protein CASSKTLSGANVPTF.

This clonotype appeared a few times. This may be a read error, as it is one base from a much larger clone. The chain carries TRBV4-2 and TRBJ1-1; D is possibly TRBD1 (5 bases). Germline values: CDR1 LGHNA, CDR2 YNFKEQ. CDR3 length equals 15 residues. CDR3 sequence (DNA): TGTGCCAGCAGCCAAGACGGCAGGGCCGACACTGGAGCTTTCTTT. This translates into CASSQDGRADTGAFF.

This chain joins TRBV20-1 and TRBJ1-4; D is undetermined. The CDR3 is 13 residues long. Trimming took off 4 bases at V and 7 bases at J, with 13 bases between the two ends. Germline loops: CDR1 DFQATT, CDR2 SNEGSKA (reference sequence). DNA for the CDR3: TGCAGTGCTATGGCAGAGATGGGTGAAAAACTGTTTTTT. Amino acid sequence: CSAMAEMGEKLFF.

Only a few counts were recorded for this clonotype. This chain connects TRBV6-4 to TRBJ2-2; D not certain. Germline CDR1 MRHNA, CDR2 SNTAGT. The CDR3 is 15 residues long. Trimming left V 3 bases short and J 0 bases short, with 8 bases between. The CDR3 coding sequence is TGTGCCAGCAGTGAGACGACCGCGAACACCGGGGAGCTGTTTTTT. Translation: CASSETTANTGELFF.

In its sample, this clonotype was seen many times. The chain recombines TRBV28 with TRBJ2-3; 10 bases agree with TRBD2. V gave up 5 bases and J gave up 1 base; unmatched junction bases: 9. The germline V gene has CDR1 MDHEN and CDR2 SYDVKM. The CDR3 runs 17 residues. This CDR3 reads CASSPGSSGGRTDTQYF. The CDR3 coding sequence is TGTGCCAGCAGTCCTGGTTCTAGCGGGGGCCGCACAGATACGCAGTATTTT.

Regarding this clonotype: A read error is possible here, since a much larger clone lies one base away. This chain links TRBV7-9 with TRBJ2-1; TRBD1 matches at 7 bases. With V trimmed by 1 base and J by 14 bases, 14 bases remained unmatched. This CDR3 region has 15 residues. Germline V gene data show CDR1 as SEHNR and CDR2 as FQNEAQ (reference sequence). The CDR3 DNA reads as TGTGCCAGCAGCTTAGAGGGGATGAGGGGGCAGACCAAGTTCTTC. The encoded protein is CASSLEGMRGQTKFF. Full variable domain (rest looked up from reference TRBV7-9 and TRBJ2-1): DTGVSQNPRHKITKRGQNVTFRCDPISEHNRLYWYRQTLGQGPEFLTYFQNEAQLEKSRLLSDRFSAERPKGSFSTLEIQRTEQGDSAMYLCASSLEGMRGQTKFFGPGTRLTVL.

This clonotype appeared a few times. V and J are TRBV29-1 and TRBJ1-1; D uncertain. CDR1 is SQVTM and CDR2 is ANQGSEA in the germline V gene. Trimming stripped 7 bases from V and 1 base from J, with 13 bases between. This CDR3 comprises 13 residues. The CDR3 protein is CSAVKGKNTEAFF. The CDR3 DNA reads TGCAGCGCTGTAAAAGGGAAGAACACTGAAGCTTTCTTT.

In its sample, this clonotype was seen a few times. The rearrangement joins TRBV20-1 to TRBJ1-2, with TRBD1 matching 9 bases. The germline V gene encodes CDR1 DFQATT and CDR2 SNEGSKA (reference sequence). J lost 6 bases, V lost 8 bases, and 7 bases had no gene match. The CDR3 is 12 residues long. DNA for the CDR3: TGCAGTCCCAAGACAGGGGGAAATGGCTACACCTTC. Its translation is CSPKTGGNGYTF.

As to this clonotype: The junction and the germline gene differ at one end; a read error may be behind it. The chain recombines TRBV4-2 with TRBJ2-7; D tentatively reads TRBD1 or TRBD2 (5 bases each). The germline gives CDR1 LGHNA, CDR2 YNFKEQ. The length of the CDR3 is 13 residues. CDR3 sequence (DNA): TGTACCAGCAGTTGGGACCTCGCCTACGAGCAGTACTTC. Translation gives CTSSWDLAYEQYF.

The gene calls are TRBV12-3 or TRBV12-4 and TRBJ1-5; no clear D gene. CDR3 length equals 15 residues. V gave up 3 bases and J gave up 4 bases, with 13 bases separating them. In DNA form, the CDR3 reads TGTGCCAGCAGTTTTCCAGGACGCGTTAATCAGCCCCAGCATTTT. It encodes CASSFPGRVNQPQHF.

A word on this clonotype: The junction does not match germline at one end; this may be a read error. The chain links TRBV28 to TRBJ2-4; TRBD1 matches at 7 bases. The CDR3 contains 14 residues. Germline V gene sequence: CDR1 MDHEN, CDR2 SYDVKM. CDR3 loop: CASRLGGSGNIQYF. The CDR3 nucleotides are TGTGCCAGCAGGTTAGGGGGCTCTGGAAACATCCAGTACTTC.

This clonotype has a handful of counts. This chain uses TRBV6-6 with TRBJ1-2; no reliable D call. The V and J ends lost 6 bases and 4 bases respectively, with 12 bases between them. Germline CDR1 and CDR2: MNHNY and SVGAGI (reference sequence). The CDR3 has 13 amino acids. The CDR3 loop is CASRKDVLYGYTF. The CDR3 coding sequence is TGTGCCAGCAGAAAGGACGTCCTCTATGGCTACACCTTC.

This clonotype has a handful of counts. This CDR3 reads CASSLGLFQADTQYF. The DNA for the CDR3 is TGTGCCAGCAGCTTAGGGCTATTTCAGGCAGATACGCAGTATTTT. The J gene is TRBJ2-3, the V gene TRBV7-2; D is unresolved. V lost 1 base to trimming and J lost 4 bases, with 12 bases between them. In germline, CDR1 is SGHTA, CDR2 FQGNSA. The CDR3 spans 15 residues.

CDR3 in amino acids: CASSQESPGGNYGYTF. The DNA of the CDR3 is TGCGCCAGCAGCCAAGAGAGCCCGGGAGGAAACTATGGCTACACCTTC. The chain recombines TRBV4-1 with TRBJ1-2; no firm D call. V gave up 0 bases and J gave up 2 bases, with 13 bases separating them. The CDR3 runs 16 residues. The V gene's germline CDR1 is MGHRA and CDR2 YSYEKL.

V and J are TRBV9 and TRBJ2-3; TRBD2 might be the D (6 bases). Germline CDR1 SGDLS, CDR2 YYNGEE. This CDR3 comprises 16 residues. V was shortened by 0 bases and J by 2 bases, with 13 bases between the two germline ends. The CDR3, as DNA: TGTGCCAGCAGCGTAGTAGGACTATCAAACACAGATACGCAGTATTTT. Its protein product is CASSVVGLSNTDTQYF.

The chain combines TRBV2 with TRBJ2-7, with D possibly being TRBD2 (5 bases). Trimming cost V 8 bases and J 9 bases, with 20 bases left between them. Germline-derived CDR1 and CDR2 are SNHLY and FYNNEI. The CDR3 is 13 residues long. CDR3 residues: CASAGRGTGGQYF. The CDR3 DNA reads TGTGCCAGCGCCGGCCGGGGAACGGGTGGGCAGTACTTC.